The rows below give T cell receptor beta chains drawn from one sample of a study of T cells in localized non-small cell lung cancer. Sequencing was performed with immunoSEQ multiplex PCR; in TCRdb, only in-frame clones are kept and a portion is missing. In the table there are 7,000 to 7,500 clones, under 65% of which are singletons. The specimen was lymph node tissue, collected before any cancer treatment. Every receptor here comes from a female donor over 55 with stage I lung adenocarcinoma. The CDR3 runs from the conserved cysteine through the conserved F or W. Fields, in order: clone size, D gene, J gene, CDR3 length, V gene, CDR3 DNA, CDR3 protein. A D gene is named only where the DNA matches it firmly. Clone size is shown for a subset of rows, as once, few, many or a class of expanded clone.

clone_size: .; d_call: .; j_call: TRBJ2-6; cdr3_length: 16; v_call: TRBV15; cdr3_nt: TGTGCCACCAGCAGAGATTCCCAGCCTGGGGCCAACGTCCTGACTTTC; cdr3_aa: CATSRDSQPGANVLTF
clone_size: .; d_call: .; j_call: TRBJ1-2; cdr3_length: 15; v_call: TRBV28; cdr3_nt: TGTGCCAGCAGTTCGCACGGACAGTATAACTATGGCTACACCTTC; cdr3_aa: CASSSHGQYNYGYTF
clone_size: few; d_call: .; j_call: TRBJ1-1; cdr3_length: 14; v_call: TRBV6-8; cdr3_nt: TGTGCCAGCACCAGGGACCTATTGAACACTGAAGCTTTCTTT; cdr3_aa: CASTRDLLNTEAFF
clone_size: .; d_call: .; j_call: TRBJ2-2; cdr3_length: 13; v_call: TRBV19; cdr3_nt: TGTGCCAGTAGTATCAGGGTGTTCGGGGAGCTGTTTTTT; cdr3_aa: CASSIRVFGELFF
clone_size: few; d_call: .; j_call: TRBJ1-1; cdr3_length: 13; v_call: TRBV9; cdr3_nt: TGTGCCAGCAGCGCCCGGCTGAACACTGAAGCTTTCTTT; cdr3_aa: CASSARLNTEAFF
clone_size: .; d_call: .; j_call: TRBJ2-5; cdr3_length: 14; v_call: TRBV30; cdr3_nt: TGTGCCTGGAGTGTACGCAGGGGCCAAGAGACCCAGTACTTC; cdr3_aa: CAWSVRRGQETQYF
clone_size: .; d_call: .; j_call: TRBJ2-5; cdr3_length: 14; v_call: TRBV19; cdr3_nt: TGTGCCAGTAGTACATTGGGGGGATCTTTAACCCAGTACTTC; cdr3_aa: CASSTLGGSLTQYF
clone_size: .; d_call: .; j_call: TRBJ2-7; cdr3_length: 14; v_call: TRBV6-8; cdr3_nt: TGTGCCAGCAGTTACGGGGGGGCGAGTAACGAGCAGTACTTC; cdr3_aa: CASSYGGASNEQYF
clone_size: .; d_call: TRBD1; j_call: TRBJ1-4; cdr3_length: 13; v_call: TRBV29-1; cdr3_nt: TGCAGCGTTGCCGGACAGGGGCATGAAAAACTGTTTTTT; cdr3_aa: CSVAGQGHEKLFF
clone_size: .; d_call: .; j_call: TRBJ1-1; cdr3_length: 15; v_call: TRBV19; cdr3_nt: TGTGCCAGTAGTATCGCGGGACTCAAGAACACTGAAGCTTTCTTT; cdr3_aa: CASSIAGLKNTEAFF
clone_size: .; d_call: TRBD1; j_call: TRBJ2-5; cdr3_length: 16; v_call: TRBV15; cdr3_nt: TGTGCCACCAGCAGATCGGGACAGGGTGGACGAGAGACCCAGTACTTC; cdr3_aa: CATSRSGQGGRETQYF
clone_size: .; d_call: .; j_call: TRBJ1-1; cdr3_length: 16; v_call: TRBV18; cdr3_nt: TGTGCCAGCTCACCACCGGGAAGGGGGGTGAACACTGAAGCTTTCTTT; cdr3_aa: CASSPPGRGVNTEAFF
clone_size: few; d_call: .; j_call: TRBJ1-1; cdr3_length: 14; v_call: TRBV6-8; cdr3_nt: TGTGCCAGCCAACGAGTAGCCTTGAACACTGAAGCTTTCTTT; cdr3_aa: CASQRVALNTEAFF
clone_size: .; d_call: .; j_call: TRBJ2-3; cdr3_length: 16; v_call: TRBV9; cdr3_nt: TGTGCCAGCAGTGAAGCGTTCGGACGGGGGTCGGATACGCAGTATTTT; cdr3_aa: CASSEAFGRGSDTQYF
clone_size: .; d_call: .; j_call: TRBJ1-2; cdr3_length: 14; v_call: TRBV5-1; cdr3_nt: TGCGCCAGCTCCCCGGGGGGCGCAGTCTATGGCTACACCTTC; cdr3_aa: CASSPGGAVYGYTF
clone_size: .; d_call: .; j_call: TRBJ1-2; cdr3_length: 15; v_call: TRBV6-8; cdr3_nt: TGTGCCAGCAGTTACAGGGACACCCGCCTTAGTGGCTACACCTTC; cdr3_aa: CASSYRDTRLSGYTF
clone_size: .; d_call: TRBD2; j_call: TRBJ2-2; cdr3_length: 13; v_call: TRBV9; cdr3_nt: TGTGCCAGCAAACGGGAGGTCACCGGGGAGCTGTTTTTT; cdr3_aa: CASKREVTGELFF
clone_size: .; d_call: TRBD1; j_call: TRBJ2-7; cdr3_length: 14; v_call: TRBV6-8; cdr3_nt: TGTGCCAGCAGCTGGACAGGGAGCTCAGTCGAGCAGTACTTC; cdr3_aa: CASSWTGSSVEQYF
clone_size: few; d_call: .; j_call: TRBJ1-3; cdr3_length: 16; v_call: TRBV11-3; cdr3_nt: TGTGCCAGCAGCTTGGGCAGGGGCTTTACTGGAAACACCATATATTTT; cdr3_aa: CASSLGRGFTGNTIYF
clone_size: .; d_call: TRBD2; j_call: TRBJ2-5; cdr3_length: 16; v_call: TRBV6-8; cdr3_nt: TGTGCCAGCAGTTATTCCGGGACTAGCGGGCAAGAGACCCAGTACTTC; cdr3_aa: CASSYSGTSGQETQYF
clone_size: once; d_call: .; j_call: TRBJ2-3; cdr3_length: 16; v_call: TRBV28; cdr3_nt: TGTGCCAGCAAAGTGAGGAGGGCTGATAGCACAGATACGCAGTATTTT; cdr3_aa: CASKVRRADSTDTQYF
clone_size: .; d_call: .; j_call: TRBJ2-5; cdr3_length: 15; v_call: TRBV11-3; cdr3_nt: TGTGCCAGCAGCTTAGAACTCAGACCCCAAGAGACCCAGTACTTC; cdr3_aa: CASSLELRPQETQYF
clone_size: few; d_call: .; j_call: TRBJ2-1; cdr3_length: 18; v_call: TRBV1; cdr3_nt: TGCACCAGCAGCCCCAATCGGACTAGCGGGGGGAACTACAATGAGCAGTTCTTC; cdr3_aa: CTSSPNRTSGGNYNEQFF
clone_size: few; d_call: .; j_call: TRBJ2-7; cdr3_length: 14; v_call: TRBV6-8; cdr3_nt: TGTGCCAGCAGTTACTCGGGACAAAACTACGAGCAGTACTTC; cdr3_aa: CASSYSGQNYEQYF
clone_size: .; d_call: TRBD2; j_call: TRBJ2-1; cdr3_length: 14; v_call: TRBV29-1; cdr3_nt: TGCAGCGCCCTGGTAGCGGGACGGCACAATGAGCAGTTCTTC; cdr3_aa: CSALVAGRHNEQFF
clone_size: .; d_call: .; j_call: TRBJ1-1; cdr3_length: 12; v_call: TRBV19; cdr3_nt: TGTGCCAGTACTCCAACCGGGACACGCGCTTTCTTT; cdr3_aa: CASTPTGTRAFF
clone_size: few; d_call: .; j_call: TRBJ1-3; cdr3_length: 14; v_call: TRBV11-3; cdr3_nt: TGTGCCAGCAGCTTAGGTAGCTCTGGAAACACCATATATTTT; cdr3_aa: CASSLGSSGNTIYF
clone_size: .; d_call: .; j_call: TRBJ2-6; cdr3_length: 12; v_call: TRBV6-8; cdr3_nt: TGTGCCAGCGGTTCTGGGGCCAACGTCCTGACTTTC; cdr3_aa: CASGSGANVLTF
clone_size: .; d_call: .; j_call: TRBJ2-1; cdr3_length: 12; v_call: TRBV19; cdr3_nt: TGTGCCAGTGGGGACCGCTACAATGAGCAGTTCTTC; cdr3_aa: CASGDRYNEQFF
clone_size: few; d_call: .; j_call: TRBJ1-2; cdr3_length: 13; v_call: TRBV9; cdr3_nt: TGTGCCAGCAGCGTGCAGAGCAACTATGGCTACACCTTC; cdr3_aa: CASSVQSNYGYTF
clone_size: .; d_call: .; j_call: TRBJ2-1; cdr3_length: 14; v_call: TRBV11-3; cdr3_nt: TGTGCCAGCAGCGCGACTAGTTTCGACAATGAGCAGTTCTTC; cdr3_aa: CASSATSFDNEQFF
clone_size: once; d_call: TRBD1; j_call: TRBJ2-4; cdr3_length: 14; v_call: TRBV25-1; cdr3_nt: TGTGCCAGCAGTAACGCGAGGACAGGGGACATTCAGTACTTC; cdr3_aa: CASSNARTGDIQYF
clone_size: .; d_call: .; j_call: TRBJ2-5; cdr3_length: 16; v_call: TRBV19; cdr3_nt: TGTGCCAGTAGTACTCGACAGGCTGCAGAGCAAGAGACCCAGTACTTC; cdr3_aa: CASSTRQAAEQETQYF
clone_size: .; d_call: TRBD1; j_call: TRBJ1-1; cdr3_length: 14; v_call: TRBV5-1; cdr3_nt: TGCGCCAGCAGCTTTGAACAGGGGGCGACTGAAGCTTTCTTT; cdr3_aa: CASSFEQGATEAFF
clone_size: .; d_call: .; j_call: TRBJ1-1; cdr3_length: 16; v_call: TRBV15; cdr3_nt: TGTGCCACCAGCCCCTCAAGGAGGGGCGAGTACACTGAAGCTTTCTTT; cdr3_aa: CATSPSRRGEYTEAFF
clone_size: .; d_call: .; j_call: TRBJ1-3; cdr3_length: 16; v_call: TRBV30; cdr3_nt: TGTGCCTGGAGTGTTCATGGAGGGATTGCTGGAAACACCATATATTTT; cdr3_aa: CAWSVHGGIAGNTIYF
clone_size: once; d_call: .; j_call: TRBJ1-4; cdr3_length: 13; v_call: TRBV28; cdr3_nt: TGTGCCAGCAGGACTCCCGAAGGGGAAAAACTGTTTTTT; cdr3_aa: CASRTPEGEKLFF
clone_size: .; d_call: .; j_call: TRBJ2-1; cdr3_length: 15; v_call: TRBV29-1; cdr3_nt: TGCAGCGTTTCGTCTTGGGACGGCAAATACAATGAGCAGTTCTTC; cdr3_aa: CSVSSWDGKYNEQFF
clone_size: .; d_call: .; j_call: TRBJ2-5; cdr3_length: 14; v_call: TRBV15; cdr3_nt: TGTGCCACCAGCAGAGGGACTTTCCAAGAGACCCAGTACTTC; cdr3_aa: CATSRGTFQETQYF
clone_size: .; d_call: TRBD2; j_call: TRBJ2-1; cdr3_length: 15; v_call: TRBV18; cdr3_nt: TGTGCCAGCTCACCAGTTAGCGGGAGTAGGAATGAGCAGTTCTTC; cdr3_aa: CASSPVSGSRNEQFF